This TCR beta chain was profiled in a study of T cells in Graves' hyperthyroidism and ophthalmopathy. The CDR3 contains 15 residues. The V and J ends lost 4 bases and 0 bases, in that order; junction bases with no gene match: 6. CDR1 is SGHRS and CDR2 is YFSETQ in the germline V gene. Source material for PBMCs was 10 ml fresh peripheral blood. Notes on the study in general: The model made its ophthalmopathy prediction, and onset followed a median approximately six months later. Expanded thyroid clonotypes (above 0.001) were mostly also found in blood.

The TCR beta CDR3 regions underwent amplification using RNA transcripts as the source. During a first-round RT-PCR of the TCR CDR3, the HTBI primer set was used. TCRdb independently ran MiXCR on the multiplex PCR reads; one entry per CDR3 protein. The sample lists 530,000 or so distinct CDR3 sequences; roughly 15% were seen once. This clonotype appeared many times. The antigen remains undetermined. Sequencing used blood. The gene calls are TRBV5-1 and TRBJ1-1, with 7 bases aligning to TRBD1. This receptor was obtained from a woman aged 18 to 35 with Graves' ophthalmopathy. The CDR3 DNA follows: TGCGCCAGCAGCGAAGACAGGGAGATGAACACTGAAGCTTTCTTT. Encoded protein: CASSEDREMNTEAFF.